These 23 T cell receptor beta chains were sequenced from one sample in a study of regulatory T cells in long-lasting Graves disease. Time point here: persistent/refractory GD, antithyroid drugs over 5 years with positive TRAb. RNA isolated from PBMCs was used to make the TCR library. Construction of the TCR beta libraries employed iRepertoire HTBI primers in conjunction with Arm-PCR of CDR3 regions. TCRdb independently ran MiXCR on the multiplex PCR reads; one entry per CDR3 protein. The table includes a few hundred thousand distinct CDR3 sequences, roughly a fifth detected once. The sequencing here drew on peripheral blood mononuclear cells (PBMCs), taken when the disease was refractory, from a patient treated with antithyroid drugs. The receptors come from a female donor with Graves disease.

The gene calls are TRBV28 and TRBJ2-5; 10 bases map to TRBD2. The CDR3 is 15 residues long. The trim removed 2 bases at V and 9 bases at J, leaving 9 bases unmatched. CDR1 is MDHEN, CDR2 SYDVKM, per germline. The CDR3 DNA is TGTGCCAGCAGTTTAAGCGGGAGGGCCGGTGGGGCCCAGTACTTC. Residues: CASSLSGRAGGAQYF.

This chain uses TRBV28 with TRBJ2-3, with D uncertain. The CDR3 is made up of 14 amino acids. Trimming removed 3 bases at V and 2 bases at J, with 9 bases between. Germline V CDR1 and CDR2: MDHEN, SYDVKM. The CDR3 DNA is TGTGCCAGCAGTTTTTATCGCTACACAGATACGCAGTATTTT. Amino acids: CASSFYRYTDTQYF.

This clonotype has just a few counts. The V and J genes are TRBV9 and TRBJ1-3; no reliable D call. The CDR3 consists of 14 residues. Trimming pared 0 bases from V and 4 bases from J, leaving 8 bases between. Germline loops: CDR1 SGDLS, CDR2 YYNGEE. The CDR3: CASSVETGGNTIYF. The CDR3 nucleotides read TGTGCCAGCAGCGTAGAAACTGGGGGAAACACCATATATTTT.

This clonotype has more than one count but fewer than ten. The CDR3: CASSQDRVTGLVGVTGELFF. The DNA for the CDR3 is TGTGCCAGCAGCCAAGATAGAGTTACGGGACTAGTTGGTGTTACCGGGGAGCTGTTTTTT. This chain uses TRBV14 with TRBJ2-2, with TRBD2 matching over 8 bases. CDR1 and CDR2 from the germline V gene are SGHDN and FVKESK. Unmatched junction bases numbered 17, after V lost 0 bases and J lost 5 bases. CDR3 length: 20 amino acids.

Ten or more counts support this clonotype. V usage is TRBV10-3 and J usage is TRBJ2-7, with a possible D match to TRBD1 (5 bases). Trimming took 6 bases from V and 0 from J, leaving 12 bases between them. The CDR3 loop spans 14 amino acids. From germline, CDR1 is ENHRY and CDR2 SYGVKD. CDR3 sequence: CAIRKQVSSYEQYF. CDR3 nucleotide sequence: TGTGCCATCAGAAAACAGGTTTCCTCCTACGAGCAGTACTTC.

The table lists this clonotype with a few counts. The chain is built from TRBV19 and TRBJ2-2, with D hard to call. Trimming cost V 7 bases and J 0 bases, with 12 bases left between them. The CDR3 length is 15 residues. Germline assignment: CDR1 LNHDA and CDR2 SQIVND (reference sequence). CDR3 sequence reads: CASKFEVPNTGELFF. In DNA, the CDR3 is TGTGCCAGTAAATTCGAGGTCCCGAACACCGGGGAGCTGTTTTTT.

The chain carries TRBV4-2 and TRBJ2-5, with D hard to call. V dropped 0 bases and J dropped 5 bases, with 10 bases sitting between them. Germline loops: CDR1 LGHNA, CDR2 YNFKEQ. The CDR3 loop spans 14 amino acids. CDR3 nucleotides: TGTGCCAGCAGCCAAGATCTAGGGATGGAGACCCAGTACTTC. It yields the protein CASSQDLGMETQYF.

This clonotype was detected ten times or more. The CDR3 sequence is CATSREAGTETQYF. CDR3 DNA sequence: TGTGCCACCAGCAGAGAAGCGGGAACAGAGACCCAGTACTTC. The chain couples TRBV15 to TRBJ2-5, with 7 bases matching TRBD2. The V gene's germline CDR1 is LNHNV and CDR2 YYDKDF (reference sequence). The CDR3 runs 14 residues. The V and J ends lost 0 bases and 4 bases, in that order; junction bases with no gene match: 2. The full variable domain, its missing parts supplied by reference TRBV15 and TRBJ2-5, is DAMVIQNPRYQVTQFGKPVTLSCSQTLNHNVMYWYQQKSSQAPKLLFHYYDKDFNNEADTPDNFQSRRPNTSFCFLDIRSPGLGDTAMYLCATSREAGTETQYFGPGTRLLVL.

V is TRBV20-1 and J is TRBJ2-1; 14 nucleotides match TRBD2. V lost 5 bases to trimming and J lost 8 bases; unmatched junction nucleotides: 8. Germline-derived CDR1 and CDR2 are DFQATT and SNEGSKA (reference sequence). The CDR3 is made up of 15 amino acids. CDR3 nucleotides: TGCAGTGCTCCTAGACTAGCGGGAGGGTACGATGAGCAGTTCTTC. Its protein product is CSAPRLAGGYDEQFF.

This clonotype showed up just a few times. V gene TRBV19 combines with J gene TRBJ1-5; D not certain. Trimming removed 7 bases from V and 1 base from J, with 8 bases in between. The CDR3 covers 13 residues. Per germline, CDR1 LNHDA and CDR2 SQIVND (reference sequence). The CDR3 sequence is CASNSMSNQPQHF. Written as DNA, the CDR3 is TGTGCCAGTAACTCCATGAGCAATCAGCCCCAGCATTTT.

CDR3: CASSIALGAANTGELFF. The CDR3 DNA sequence: TGTGCCAGTAGTATAGCCTTGGGGGCAGCGAACACCGGGGAGCTGTTTTTT. This chain connects TRBV19 to TRBJ2-2; D is possibly TRBD1 (6 bases). This CDR3 has 17 amino acids. V lost 1 base and J 0 bases, leaving 12 bases between the germline ends. Germline V gene data show CDR1 as LNHDA and CDR2 as SQIVND (reference sequence). Supplemented by reference TRBV19 and TRBJ2-2, the full variable domain reads DGGITQSPKYLFRKEGQNVTLSCEQNLNHDAMYWYRQDPGQGLRLIYYSQIVNDFQKGDIAEGYSVSREKKESFPLTVTSAQKNPTAFYLCASSIALGAANTGELFFGEGSRLTVL.

This clonotype was found a few times. This rearrangement joins TRBV27 to TRBJ2-7; 11 bases match TRBD2. The germline V gene encodes CDR1 MNHEY and CDR2 SMNVEV (reference sequence). With 5 bases clipped from V and 4 bases from J, the junction kept 4 bases outside the gene matches. The CDR3 length is 14 residues. CDR3 sequence: CASSILAGEYEQYF. DNA for the CDR3: TGTGCCAGCAGTATACTAGCGGGAGAATACGAGCAGTACTTC.

This clonotype was counted ten times or more. This chain joins TRBV3-1 and TRBJ2-4, with D perhaps given as TRBD1 or TRBD2 (5 bases each). The CDR3 is 16 amino acids. Germline lookup yields CDR1 LGHDT and CDR2 YNNKEL (reference sequence). The V gene lost 1 base and the J gene lost 1 base, with 11 bases spanning the gap. This CDR3 is CASSQVAWGAKNIQYF. The CDR3 coding sequence is TGTGCCAGCAGCCAAGTGGCGTGGGGGGCCAAAAACATTCAGTACTTC. Full variable domain (missing parts from reference TRBV3-1 and TRBJ2-4): DTAVSQTPKYLVTQMGNDKSIKCEQNLGHDTMYWYKQDSKKFLKIMFSYNNKELIINETVPNRFSPKSPDKAHLNLHINSLELGDSAVYFCASSQVAWGAKNIQYFGAGTRLSVL.

The V gene is TRBV7-9, the J gene TRBJ2-7, with D unresolved. CDR3 length: 13 amino acids. V was cut by 6 bases and J by 3 bases, with 12 bases left in between. CDR1 is SEHNR and CDR2 is FQNEAQ in the germline V gene (reference sequence). CDR3 region: CASSSPLLYEQYF. CDR3 coding DNA: TGTGCCAGCAGTAGTCCCTTACTCTACGAGCAGTACTTC.

This clonotype was counted a few times. The V gene is TRBV5-4, the J gene TRBJ2-7; the match to TRBD1 covers 7 bases. J gave up 2 bases and V 5 bases, and 10 bases lay outside the gene matches. This CDR3 comprises 15 residues. CDR1 is SGHNT, CDR2 YYREEE, per germline (reference sequence). CDR3 residues: CASRDDRVGPYEQYF. The CDR3 nucleotides read TGTGCCAGCAGGGATGACAGGGTCGGTCCCTACGAGCAGTACTTC.

The V call is TRBV27, the J call TRBJ2-1, with TRBD2 identical over 9 bases. CDR3 length equals 15 residues. The V gene end was trimmed by 5 bases and the J gene end by 8 bases; junction bases not matched to a gene: 10. Germline CDR1 and CDR2: MNHEY and SMNVEV (reference sequence). The CDR3: CASSIFSGRGDEQFF. The CDR3, as DNA: TGTGCCAGCAGTATATTTAGCGGGAGAGGGGATGAGCAGTTCTTC.

The chain uses TRBV7-8 and TRBJ1-3; no definite D call. The CDR3 is made up of 15 amino acids. V was pared by 6 bases and J by 2 bases, with 14 bases between. Looked up from germline, CDR1 is SGHVS and CDR2 is FQNEAQ. The DNA for the CDR3 is TGTGCCAGCAGTTCGACCATACCCCCTGGAAACACCATATATTTT. Protein product: CASSSTIPPGNTIYF.

This chain connects TRBV2 to TRBJ1-1, with D unresolved. The CDR3 extends over 14 amino acids. The germline V gene encodes CDR1 SNHLY and CDR2 FYNNEI. V lost 2 bases to trimming and J lost 3 bases, with 10 bases between them. CDR3 protein: CASSERGGDTEAFF. In DNA, the CDR3 is TGTGCCAGCAGTGAAAGAGGAGGCGACACTGAAGCTTTCTTT.

This clonotype came up many times. V and J are TRBV27 and TRBJ2-7; 8 nucleotides line up with TRBD1. CDR3 length: 13 residues. Germline trimming cut 6 bases from V and 6 bases from J; bases unmatched to any gene: 7. Germline lookup yields CDR1 MNHEY and CDR2 SMNVEV (reference sequence). CDR3 sequence reads: CASSLRQGSEQYF. CDR3 bases: TGTGCCAGCAGCCTCAGACAGGGGAGCGAGCAGTACTTC.

This clonotype was counted between two and nine times. The rearrangement links TRBV15 to TRBJ1-2; TRBD1 matches at 8 bases. The CDR3 runs to 15 residues. Germline V gene lookup returns CDR1 LNHNV and CDR2 YYDKDF (reference sequence). V gave up 1 base and J gave up 3 bases; unmatched junction bases: 4. CDR3 region: CATSRGWGQDYGYTF. The CDR3 DNA reads as TGTGCCACCAGCAGAGGTTGGGGACAGGACTATGGCTACACCTTC.

V and J are TRBV3-1 and TRBJ1-2; a possible D gene is TRBD1 (5 bases). CDR1 LGHDT and CDR2 YNNKEL come from the germline V gene (reference sequence). V lost 1 base and J lost 2, with 14 bases in between. CDR3 length equals 16 residues. The CDR3 loop is CASSQGRGVVNYGYTF. In nucleotides, the CDR3 is TGTGCCAGCAGCCAAGGGCGGGGGGTTGTCAACTATGGCTACACCTTC.

The chain couples TRBV19 to TRBJ2-7; 7 positions agree with TRBD1. V dropped 1 base and J dropped 2; count of bases not matched to a gene: 8. The CDR3 totals 16 residues. Per the germline V gene, CDR1 is LNHDA and CDR2 is SQIVND (reference sequence). CDR3 nucleotide sequence: TGTGCCAGTAGTATAGTGGGACAGTCCAGCACCTACGAGCAGTACTTC. Its protein product is CASSIVGQSSTYEQYF.

This chain links TRBV7-9 with TRBJ1-1; D unclear. CDR1 is SEHNR and CDR2 is FQNEAQ in the germline V gene (reference sequence). Trimming left V 4 bases short and J 2 bases short, with 14 bases between. The CDR3 has 15 amino acids. CDR3 DNA sequence: TGTGCCAGCAGCTCCTCAACAACGGGTAACACTGAAGCTTTCTTT. It encodes CASSSSTTGNTEAFF.